The 2 T cell receptor beta chains below were found in one sample sequenced in a study of CD8 T cells in Susac syndrome. Random hexamers were used to reverse transcribe the RNA input (about 0.5 to 1 ug). TCRdb re-called the immunoSEQ multiplex PCR reads through MiXCR, storing one row per CDR3 protein. This sample yields 100,000 to 150,000 distinct CDR3 sequences, of which around 85% are seen a single time; 0.5% to 0.65% belongs to the top ten. What was sequenced was CD8+ T cells from PBMCs. Receptors were obtained from a human donor with multiple sclerosis.

This sequence joins TRBV15 and TRBJ2-5; D might be TRBD1 or TRBD2, each matching 5 bases. CDR3 length: 14 amino acids. Looked up from germline, CDR1 is LNHNV and CDR2 is YYDKDF (reference sequence). The germline V and J ends were trimmed by 5 bases and 5 bases, with 15 bases remaining between them. Here the CDR3 DNA reads TGTGCCACCAGCGAACCTGGGACCGGGGAGACCCAGTACTTC. Its translation is CATSEPGTGETQYF.

The chain has TRBV4-2 and TRBJ2-2; D uncertain. The length of the CDR3 is 15 residues. Germline CDR1 and CDR2: LGHNA and YNFKEQ. V lost 0 bases to trimming and J lost 6 bases, with 11 bases between them. The CDR3 DNA follows: TGTGCCAGCAGCCAAGAGCTGGTGGGCTCCGGGGAGCTGTTTTTT. Translation gives CASSQELVGSGELFF.